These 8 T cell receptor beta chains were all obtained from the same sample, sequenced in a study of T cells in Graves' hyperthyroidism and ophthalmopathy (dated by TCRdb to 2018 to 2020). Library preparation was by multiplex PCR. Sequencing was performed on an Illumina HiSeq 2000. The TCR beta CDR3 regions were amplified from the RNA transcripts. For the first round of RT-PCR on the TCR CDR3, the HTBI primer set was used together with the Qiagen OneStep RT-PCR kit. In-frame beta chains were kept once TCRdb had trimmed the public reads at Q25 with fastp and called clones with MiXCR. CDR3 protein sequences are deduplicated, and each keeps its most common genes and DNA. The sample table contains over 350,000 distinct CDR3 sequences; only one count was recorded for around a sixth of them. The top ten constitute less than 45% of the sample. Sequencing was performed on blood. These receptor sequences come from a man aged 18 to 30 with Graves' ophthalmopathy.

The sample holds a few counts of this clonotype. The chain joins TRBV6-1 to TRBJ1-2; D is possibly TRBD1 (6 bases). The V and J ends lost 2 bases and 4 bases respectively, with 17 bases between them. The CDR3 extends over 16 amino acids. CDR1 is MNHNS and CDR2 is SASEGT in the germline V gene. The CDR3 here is CASSEPTFGQFYGYTF. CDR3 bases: TGTGCCAGCAGTGAACCCACCTTCGGACAGTTCTATGGCTACACCTTC.

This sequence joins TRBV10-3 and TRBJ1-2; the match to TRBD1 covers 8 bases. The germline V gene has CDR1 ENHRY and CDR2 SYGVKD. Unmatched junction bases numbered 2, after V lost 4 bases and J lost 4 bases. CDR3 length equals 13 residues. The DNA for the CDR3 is TGTGCCATCAGTGTCGACAGGGGCTATGGCTACACCTTC. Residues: CAISVDRGYGYTF.

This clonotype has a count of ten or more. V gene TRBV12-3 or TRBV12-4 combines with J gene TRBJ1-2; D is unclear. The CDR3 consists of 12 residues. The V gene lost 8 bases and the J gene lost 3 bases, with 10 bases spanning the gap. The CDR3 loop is CASGRPHYGYTF. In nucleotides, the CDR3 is TGTGCCAGCGGCAGGCCCCACTATGGCTACACCTTC.

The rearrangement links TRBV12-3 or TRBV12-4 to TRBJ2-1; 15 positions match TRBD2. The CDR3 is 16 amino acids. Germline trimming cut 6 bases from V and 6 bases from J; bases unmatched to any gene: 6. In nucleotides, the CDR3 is TGTGCCAGCAGCAGGACTAGCGGGGGGGTTTTCAATGAGCAGTTCTTC. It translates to CASSRTSGGVFNEQFF.

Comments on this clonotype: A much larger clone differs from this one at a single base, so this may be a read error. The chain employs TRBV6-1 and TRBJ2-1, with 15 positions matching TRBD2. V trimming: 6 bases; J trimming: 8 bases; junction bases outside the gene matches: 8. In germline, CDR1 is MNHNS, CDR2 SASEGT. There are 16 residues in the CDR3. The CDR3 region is CASRGLAGGVVDEQFF. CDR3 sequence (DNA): TGTGCCAGCAGGGGACTAGCGGGGGGTGTAGTTGATGAGCAGTTCTTC.

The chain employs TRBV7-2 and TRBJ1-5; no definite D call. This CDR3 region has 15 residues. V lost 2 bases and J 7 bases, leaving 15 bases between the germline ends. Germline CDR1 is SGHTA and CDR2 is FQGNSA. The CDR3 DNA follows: TGTGCCAGCAGCTTATTCTACCTGGAGGAACAGCCCCAGCATTTT. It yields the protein CASSLFYLEEQPQHF. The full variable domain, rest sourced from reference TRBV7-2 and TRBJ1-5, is GAGVSQSPSNKVTEKGKDVELRCDPISGHTALYWYRQSLGQGLEFLIYFQGNSAPDKSGLPSDRFSAERTGGSVSTLTIQRTQQEDSAVYLCASSLFYLEEQPQHFGDGTRLSIL.

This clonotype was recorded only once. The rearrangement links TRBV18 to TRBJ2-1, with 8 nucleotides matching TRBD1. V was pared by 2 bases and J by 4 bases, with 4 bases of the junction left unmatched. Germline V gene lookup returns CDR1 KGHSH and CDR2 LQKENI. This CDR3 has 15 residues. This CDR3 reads CASSPTTGVYNEQFF. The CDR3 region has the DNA TGTGCCAGCTCACCAACGACAGGGGTGTACAATGAGCAGTTCTTC.

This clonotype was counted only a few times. DNA for the CDR3: TGTGCCAGCAGCTTAAGAGGGGGGGAAAGCACAGATACGCAGTATTTT. Its translation is CASSLRGGESTDTQYF. The rearrangement links TRBV7-9 to TRBJ2-3; D may be TRBD2 (7 bases). V lost 2 bases to trimming and J lost 0 bases, with 12 bases between them. The CDR3 totals 16 residues. CDR1 SEHNR and CDR2 FQNEAQ come from the germline V gene (reference sequence).